This T cell receptor (beta chain) was identified in a study of blood T cell repertoires in COVID-19. At the level of the study: COVID-19 samples, acute and convalescent, were from the United States, Italy and Spain. The analysed material was cDNA or gDNA that came from T cells, B-cell-depleted T cells, or PBMCs.

Profiled with immunoSEQ multiplex PCR; TCRdb holds only in-frame clones, not every one. The sample holds a few hundred thousand clones, 80% to 95% seen once. Two negative PCRs, clearance, or symptom resolution characterized the recovered Cohort 3 donors. The V segment lost 4 bases and the J segment 3 bases; nucleotides outside the gene matches: 12. Germline V lookup: CDR1 SGHNT, CDR2 YYREEE (reference sequence). CDR3 length: 16 residues. The TCR was taken from a woman aged 30 to 39 who had recovered from COVID-19. The chain uses TRBV5-4 and TRBJ2-7, with TRBD2 identical over 8 bases. The sequencing sample was made of PBMCs or T cells enriched from blood (not recorded which). CDR3 region: CASSPGGAGAVYEQYF. The CDR3 nucleotides read TGTGCCAGCAGCCCCGGAGGAGCGGGGGCGGTCTACGAGCAGTACTTC. Together with reference TRBV5-4 and TRBJ2-7, the CDR3 gives the full variable domain: ETGVTQSPTHLIKTRGQQVTLRCSSQSGHNTVSWYQQALGQGPQFIFQYYREEENGRGNFPPRFSGLQFPNYSSELNVNALELDDSALYLCASSPGGAGAVYEQYFGPGTRLTVT.